Listed below are T cell receptor beta chains from one sample, sequenced in a study of T cells after somatic rescue of genetic block. The table came from immunoSEQ multiplex PCR; TCRdb's copy has only in-frame clones and leaves some out. The sample includes approximately 71,000 clones, 85% to 95% of them seen just once. Source material: peripheral blood mononuclear cells (PBMCs). These receptors all come from a man between 35 and 55 years old. CDR3s include the opening cysteine and the closing phenylalanine or tryptophan. A D gene is named only where the DNA matches it firmly. Not every row has a clone size; where given, it reads once, few, many or a size class.

clone_size | j_call | v_call | d_call | cdr3_nt | cdr3_aa
once | TRBJ1-2 | TRBV7-2 | . | TGTGCCAGCAGCTTATTAGGGGTCAATGTCGGCTACACCTTC | CASSLLGVNVGYTF
. | TRBJ2-2 | TRBV11-2 | TRBD1 | TGTGCCAGCAGCCGAGGACAGGGGGCTCGTGGGGAGCTGTTTTTT | CASSRGQGARGELFF
once | TRBJ2-5 | TRBV30 | . | TGTGCCTGGAGTGGGTCGAGGGGGGGCGCGACCCAGTACTTC | CAWSGSRGGATQYF
once | TRBJ2-6 | TRBV5-1 | . | TGCGCCAGCAGCTTGGCCATGAGAGGGGACGGGGCCAACGTCCTGACTTTC | CASSLAMRGDGANVLTF
. | TRBJ2-7 | TRBV5-1 | TRBD2 | TGCGCCAGCAGCCCCAGGACTAGCGGGAGTGGGGAGCAGTACTTC | CASSPRTSGSGEQYF
. | TRBJ2-7 | TRBV10-2 | . | TGCGCCAGCAGTGATGGGCCAGGTTCCTACGAGCAGTACTTC | CASSDGPGSYEQYF
. | TRBJ1-2 | TRBV18 | TRBD1 | TGTGCCAGCTCACCGACAGGGGTGGTTAGCGGCTACACCTTC | CASSPTGVVSGYTF
. | TRBJ1-5 | TRBV6-5 | . | TGTGCCAGCAGTTATTTAAAGGGGGGCAATCAGCCCCAGCATTTT | CASSYLKGGNQPQHF
. | TRBJ1-2 | TRBV28 | . | TGTGCCAGCAGTTTTAGTCGGTTCTATGGCTACACCTTC | CASSFSRFYGYTF
. | TRBJ2-2 | TRBV5-4 | TRBD2 | TGTGCCAGCAGCCTTACTAGCGGGAGACACCGGAGCACCGGGGAGCTGTTTTTT | CASSLTSGRHRSTGELFF
. | TRBJ2-5 | TRBV18 | . | TGTGCCAGCTCACCCGGACATGGAGAGACCCAGTACTTC | CASSPGHGETQYF
once | TRBJ2-1 | TRBV5-1 | . | TGCGCCAGCAGCATCCCTAGTTTAGGTGAGCAGTTCTTC | CASSIPSLGEQFF
. | TRBJ2-7 | TRBV2 | . | TGTGCCAGCAGTGAAGAGACCAGGGACCTCTACGAGCAGTACTTC | CASSEETRDLYEQYF
few | TRBJ2-2 | TRBV10-3 | . | TGTGCCATCAAGGGCACCGGGGAGCTGTTTTTT | CAIKGTGELFF
few | TRBJ2-2 | TRBV7-7 | . | TGTGCCAGCAGCAACGACAGATACACCGGGGAGCTGTTTTTT | CASSNDRYTGELFF